This T cell receptor (beta chain) emerged from a study of beta chain features in type 1 diabetes. For this clone: No antigen is known for it.

The study, taken as a whole, reports: Researchers report that Type 1 diabetes patients had moderately but significantly shorter TCRB CDR3s across all four CD4+ subsets.

Germline V gene data show CDR1 as MNHNY and CDR2 as SVGAGI (reference sequence). V lost 6 bases and J lost 5; bases outside the gene matches: 7. This CDR3 contains 14 residues. Investigators reverse transcribed all isolated RNA, so they sequenced expressed TCRB transcripts. Some clones are missing from TCRdb's copy, which holds only in-frame ones; the method was immunoSEQ multiplex PCR. Altogether around 100,000 clones are present, over 25% being singletons, with the ten largest covering 0.5% to 0.6%. The sequenced material came from central memory CD4+ T cells from blood. The source of this sequence is a woman aged 18-35 years with type 1 diabetes. This chain joins TRBV6-6 and TRBJ2-7; 10 bases align to TRBD1. The CDR3 protein is CASRFPGQGNEQYV. The CDR3 region has the DNA TGTGCCAGCAGATTTCCGGGACAGGGGAACGAGCAGTACGTC.